Ten or more counts support the clone carrying this TCR beta chain. CDR1 is SGHTA and CDR2 is FQGTGA in the germline V gene. V was pared by 3 bases and J by 5 bases, with 2 bases of the junction left unmatched. The CDR3 spans 13 residues. One entry per CDR3 protein results from TCRdb running MiXCR on the RT-PCR reads. The table has around 700,000 distinct CDR3 sequences, 14% seen once; the top ten hold around 3.3%. The sequenced material came from memory CD4+ T cells from blood. This receptor was identified in a female donor in good health, serving as a healthy control. The chain employs TRBV7-3 and TRBJ1-1; 8 bases line up with TRBD1. The CDR3 reads CASSLDRVTEAFF. As DNA, the CDR3 is TGTGCCAGCAGCTTGGACAGGGTGACTGAAGCTTTCTTT.